One and the same sample provided the 8 T cell receptor beta chains below, sequenced in a study of T cells after yellow fever vaccination. TCRdb processed the 5' RACE reads anew with MiXCR; each CDR3 protein has one entry. The table lists hundreds of thousands of distinct CDR3 sequences, roughly 19% of them singletons. Sequenced material: PBMCs, taken 15 days after the yellow fever booster vaccination. The receptors shown here come from a man younger than 45 who received the YFV17D yellow fever vaccine.

This clonotype has at least ten counts. The chain employs TRBV7-8 and TRBJ2-5; perhaps TRBD2 as D (5 bases). CDR1 and CDR2 from the germline V gene are SGHVS and FQNEAQ. V lost 5 bases to trimming and J lost 7 bases, with 8 bases between them. The CDR3 runs to 11 residues. The DNA of the CDR3 is TGTGCCAGCAGCGAACGGGGGACCCAGTACTTC. It is translated as CASSERGTQYF.

The table lists this clonotype with many counts. V and J are TRBV7-2 and TRBJ2-7; the D gene is possibly TRBD1 (5 bases). The CDR3 consists of 14 residues. V was clipped by 2 bases and J by 2 bases, with 10 bases between them. Germline CDR1 SGHTA, CDR2 FQGNSA. CDR3 coding DNA: TGTGCCAGCAGCTTAAATCCAGGGACCTACGAGCAGTACTTC. Translating gives CASSLNPGTYEQYF.

This chain links TRBV12-3 or TRBV12-4 with TRBJ2-5, with a possible D match to TRBD2 (5 bases). The CDR3 spans 13 residues. V lost 5 bases to trimming and J lost 5 bases, with 12 bases between them. The chain's CDR3 is CASSRLRRETQYF. The CDR3, as DNA: TGTGCCAGCAGTCGACTGAGGAGGGAGACCCAGTACTTC.

This clonotype was counted between two and nine times. The rearrangement uses TRBV20-1 and TRBJ2-1; 8 nucleotides agree with TRBD2. The trim removed 5 bases at V and 7 bases at J, leaving 10 bases unmatched. Germline loops: CDR1 DFQATT, CDR2 SNEGSKA (reference sequence). This CDR3 is 14 amino acids long. The chain's CDR3 is CSAPTTSGGNEQFF. CDR3 nucleotides: TGCAGTGCTCCCACAACTAGCGGCGGGAATGAGCAGTTCTTC.

The gene calls are TRBV10-3 and TRBJ2-5; 11 bases agree with TRBD1. Germline CDR1 is ENHRY and CDR2 is SYGVKD. J lost 5 bases, V lost 11 bases, and 7 bases had no gene match. This CDR3 is built from 13 residues. CDR3 sequence: CAARTGGMETQYF. The CDR3 DNA is TGTGCCGCACGGACAGGGGGCATGGAGACCCAGTACTTC.

The chain carries TRBV2 and TRBJ2-7, with 13 bases identical to TRBD2. The germline gives CDR1 SNHLY, CDR2 FYNNEI. V lost 6 bases, J lost 5 bases, and 7 bases stayed unmatched. This CDR3 region has 15 residues. CDR3 DNA: TGTGCCAGCAGGGCGGGACTAGCGGGATACGACGAGCAGTACTTC. Amino acid sequence: CASRAGLAGYDEQYF.

The sample holds many counts of this clonotype. V is TRBV18 and J is TRBJ2-7; TRBD2 agrees at 8 bases. The CDR3 consists of 16 residues. CDR1 and CDR2 from the germline V gene are KGHSH and LQKENI. Trimming removed 0 bases from V and 5 bases from J; junction bases left unmatched: 9. CDR3 DNA sequence: TGTGCCAGCTCACCACCGGCAGCGGGAGATAAGGACGAGCAGTACTTC. It translates to CASSPPAAGDKDEQYF.

This clonotype was observed a few times. The chain is built from TRBV5-6 and TRBJ2-1; TRBD2 aligns across 11 bases. This CDR3 has 16 amino acids. Per germline, CDR1 SGHDT and CDR2 YYEEEE. The V and J ends lost 0 bases and 4 bases, in that order; junction bases with no gene match: 3. The CDR3 region has the DNA TGTGCCAGCAGCTTGGGGGGACTAGCGGTGTACAATGAGCAGTTCTTC. It translates to CASSLGGLAVYNEQFF. The variable domain in full, with the rest retrieved from reference TRBV5-6 and TRBJ2-1, is DAGVTQSPTHLIKTRGQQVTLRCSPKSGHDTVSWYQQALGQGPQFIFQYYEEEERQRGNFPDRFSGHQFPNYSSELNVNALLLGDSALYLCASSLGGLAVYNEQFFGPGTRLTVL.